This T cell receptor beta chain was captured in a study of T cell responses to AZD1222 COVID-19 vaccine. Profiled with immunoSEQ multiplex PCR; TCRdb holds only in-frame clones, not every one. This table has 92,000 or so clones, about 90% appearing once. Specimen: peripheral blood, collected on day 0 of AZD1222 vaccination. This sequence originates from an adult in good health.

In DNA form, the CDR3 reads TGTGCCAGCAGTTTCTCGCCTCCTCGCCCCTACGAGCAGTACTTC. This translates into CASSFSPPRPYEQYF. The chain combines TRBV27 with TRBJ2-7, with D hard to call. V was pared by 3 bases and J by 2 bases, with 14 bases between. In germline, CDR1 is MNHEY, CDR2 SMNVEV (reference sequence). The CDR3 contains 15 residues.